The subject of this entry is one TCR beta chain. This sample stems from a study of T cell responses to AZD1222 COVID-19 vaccine. Germline CDR1 is SGHNT and CDR2 is YYREEE (reference sequence). The CDR3 is made up of 17 amino acids. V was cut by 7 bases and J by 0 bases, with 20 bases left in between. The data were produced by immunoSEQ multiplex PCR, yet TCRdb's version contains in-frame clones alone and is incomplete. The sample shows around 100,000 clones, roughly 89% of them seen only once. The J gene is TRBJ1-3, the V gene TRBV5-4; the D is unclear. This TCR was recovered from an adult in good health. Sequencing used peripheral blood, obtained on day 0 of AZD1222 vaccination. The CDR3 reads CASAESPRSLSGNTIYF. The CDR3 DNA sequence: TGTGCCAGCGCCGAAAGCCCCAGGTCTCTCTCTGGAAACACCATATATTTT.